Below, 24 T cell receptor beta chains from the same sample are listed, as sequenced in a study of metastatic and nonmetastatic thyroid tumors. With MiXCR, TCRdb reprocessed the PCR reads. The sample lists about 56,000 clones; 30% were seen once. All patients reached thyroid surgery having received no treatment beforehand. Sequenced material: blood. These TCRs come from a female donor with papillary thyroid cancer or a benign thyroid nodule (not recorded which). Some clones in this sample may be carry-over from other donors' samples.

With regard to this clone: Other nucleotide sequences from this sample produce the same CDR3. This chain joins TRBV6-1 and TRBJ1-1; 10 bases are shared with TRBD1. The CDR3 length is 14 residues. The junction had 5 bases not matched to a gene; V was cut back by 5 bases and J by 5 bases. Per the germline V gene, CDR1 is MNHNS and CDR2 is SASEGT. DNA for the CDR3: TGTGCCAGCAGTTCCGGACAGGGGGAAACTGAAGCTTTCTTT. This encodes CASSSGQGETEAFF.

This clone occurred a few times. CDR3 sequence: CASRGLAESSYNEQFF. The CDR3 DNA is TGTGCCAGCAGAGGACTAGCGGAGAGCTCCTACAATGAGCAGTTCTTC. The chain carries TRBV6-2 or TRBV6-3 and TRBJ2-1, with TRBD2 matching 10 bases. The germline V gene encodes CDR1 MNHEY and CDR2 SVGEGT. CDR3 size: 16 residues. With 6 bases clipped from V and 0 bases from J, the junction kept 5 bases outside the gene matches.

This clone qualifies as medium-sized. The chain joins TRBV27 to TRBJ2-5; the D is unclear. Germline assignment: CDR1 MNHEY and CDR2 SMNVEV (reference sequence). The CDR3 extends over 13 amino acids. Trimming stripped 5 bases from V and 4 bases from J, with 11 bases between. As DNA, the CDR3 is TGTGCCAGCAGTCCCCGCGATGGAGAGACCCAGTACTTC. Translated: CASSPRDGETQYF.

This sequence joins TRBV30 and TRBJ1-1; D uncertain. The germline V gene encodes CDR1 GTSNPN and CDR2 SVGIG (reference sequence). The V end lost 3 bases, the J end lost 0 bases, and 8 bases lay between the germline ends. There are 13 residues in the CDR3. CDR3 protein: CAWREGLNTEAFF. The CDR3 bases are TGTGCCTGGAGAGAGGGCTTGAACACTGAAGCTTTCTTT.

This chain joins TRBV30 and TRBJ1-6; D unclear. V lost 5 bases, J lost 10 bases, and 15 bases lay in between. This CDR3 region has 13 residues. CDR1 is GTSNPN, CDR2 SVGIG, per germline (reference sequence). CDR3 sequence reads: CAWRPDGNSPLHF. The CDR3 nucleotides read TGTGCCTGGCGGCCTGATGGAAACTCACCCCTCCACTTT.

V gene TRBV12-3 or TRBV12-4 combines with J gene TRBJ2-3, with 11 positions matching TRBD2. V dropped 6 bases and J dropped 0; count of bases not matched to a gene: 2. The CDR3 loop spans 15 amino acids. CDR3 protein: CASRRTSGSTDTQYF. The CDR3 bases are TGTGCCAGCAGGCGGACTAGCGGGAGCACAGATACGCAGTATTTT.

V usage is TRBV27 and J usage is TRBJ2-7; 8 bases agree with TRBD1. The CDR3 sequence is 15 residues long. The germline V gene has CDR1 MNHEY and CDR2 SMNVEV (reference sequence). V lost 5 bases, J lost 4 bases, and 10 bases stayed unmatched. The CDR3 region has the DNA TGTGCCAGCAGTCTAGACTGGGACAGGTTATACGAGCAGTACTTC. It specifies CASSLDWDRLYEQYF.

This clone was observed at least ten times. This chain links TRBV28 with TRBJ2-1; weak D call: TRBD1 (5 bases). The CDR3 loop spans 15 amino acids. Germline CDR1 and CDR2: MDHEN and SYDVKM. Between the trimmed V and J ends, which lost 7 bases and 0 bases, there was a span of 13 bases. The DNA of the CDR3 is TGTGCCAGCAAGTCGGCAGGGTACTCCTACAATGAGCAGTTCTTC. Translating it yields CASKSAGYSYNEQFF.

This chain connects TRBV3-1 to TRBJ1-4, with a weak D call TRBD1 (5 bases). This CDR3 is built from 14 residues. The V and J ends lost 9 bases and 4 bases respectively, with 15 bases between them. Germline V gives CDR1 LGHDT, CDR2 YNNKEL (reference sequence). The CDR3 DNA sequence: TGTGCCAGTCGCCCGGGACGGAATAATGAAAAACTGTTTTTT. Protein: CASRPGRNNEKLFF.

This chain links TRBV7-2 with TRBJ1-5, with 7 nucleotides matching TRBD1. The V gene end was trimmed by 6 bases and the J gene end by 7 bases; junction bases not matched to a gene: 12. Germline V gives CDR1 SGHTA, CDR2 FQGNSA. CDR3 size: 15 residues. The CDR3 nucleotides are TGTGCCAGCAGTTTCCAGACAGGGAGGGGCCAGCCCCAGCATTTT. It is translated as CASSFQTGRGQPQHF.

This clone was observed a few times. This sequence joins TRBV10-3 and TRBJ2-5, with D perhaps matching TRBD2 (6 bases). Germline lookup yields CDR1 ENHRY and CDR2 SYGVKD. The CDR3 spans 14 residues. The V end lost 3 bases, the J end lost 2 bases, and 10 bases lay between the germline ends. CDR3 bases: TGTGCCATCAGTGATTCGGGGACTCAAGAGACCCAGTACTTC. It specifies CAISDSGTQETQYF.

This clone was picked up a small number of times. The chain links TRBV12-5 to TRBJ1-1; 9 nucleotides align to TRBD1. Trimming at V came to 6 bases and at J to 4 bases, leaving 15 bases not matched to a gene. This CDR3 contains 17 residues. Germline CDR1 reads LGHNT; CDR2 reads FRNRAP. This chain's CDR3 is CASGPKPGQGLGTEAFF. The CDR3 DNA is TGTGCTAGTGGGCCTAAACCGGGACAGGGTTTGGGCACTGAAGCTTTCTTT.

This clone showed up just a few times. Other DNA sequences in the sample encode the same CDR3. This chain connects TRBV12-3 or TRBV12-4 to TRBJ2-5; possibly TRBD1 or TRBD2 for D (5 bases each). The CDR3 extends over 15 amino acids. Trimming shortened V by 3 bases and J by 4 bases, and 15 bases separated the two germline ends. Here the CDR3 reads CASSLALEGTETQYF. CDR3 coding DNA: TGTGCCAGCAGTTTGGCGCTCGAGGGGACAGAGACCCAGTACTTC.

This chain uses TRBV6-2 or TRBV6-3 with TRBJ2-2; D may be TRBD2 (7 bases). This CDR3 has 14 residues. The germline gives CDR1 MNHEY, CDR2 SVGEGT. Trimming took off 5 bases at V and 8 bases at J, with 15 bases between the two ends. The DNA of the CDR3 is TGTGCCAGCAGTCTACGCGGGGGCTGGGGGGAGCTGTTTTTT. Translating it yields CASSLRGGWGELFF.

This clone was observed many times. The V and J genes are TRBV9 and TRBJ2-1; 7 nucleotides line up with TRBD2. There are 14 residues in the CDR3. V shed 3 bases, J shed 7 bases, and the junction held 7 bases outside the gene matches. The germline gives CDR1 SGDLS, CDR2 YYNGEE. The CDR3 DNA follows: TGTGCCAGCAGCGCTGAGGGAGCGGGGAATGAGCAGTTCTTC. Translation gives CASSAEGAGNEQFF.

J is TRBJ1-5 and V is TRBV6-1, with 7 bases lining up with TRBD1. V was clipped by 2 bases and J by 5 bases; unmatched bases: 3. The CDR3 sequence is 14 residues long. The germline V gene has CDR1 MNHNS and CDR2 SASEGT. The CDR3 is CASSERGLDQPQHF. CDR3 nucleotide sequence: TGTGCCAGCAGTGAAAGGGGGCTCGATCAGCCCCAGCATTTT.

The V call is TRBV28, the J call TRBJ2-7, with D tentatively TRBD1 or TRBD2 (5 bases each). Looked up from germline, CDR1 is MDHEN and CDR2 is SYDVKM. This CDR3 is built from 15 residues. V lost 5 bases, J lost 7 bases, and 21 bases lay in between. CDR3 region: CASSPYSRGPGEQYF. In DNA, the CDR3 is TGTGCCAGCAGTCCCTATAGTCGGGGACCCGGGGAGCAGTACTTC.

This sequence joins TRBV6-1 and TRBJ1-6; 10 positions agree with TRBD1. The CDR3 extends over 15 amino acids. The germline CDR1 and CDR2 sequences are MNHNS and SASEGT. J was trimmed by 5 bases and V by 7 bases; bases with no gene match: 5. The CDR3 reads CASTVGTGDNSPLHF. The CDR3 coding sequence is TGTGCCAGCACGGTCGGGACAGGGGATAATTCACCCCTCCACTTT.

J is TRBJ1-2 and V is TRBV6-1; D is possibly TRBD1 (5 bases). CDR3 size: 13 residues. Germline loops: CDR1 MNHNS, CDR2 SASEGT. V was clipped by 2 bases and J by 9 bases, with 13 bases between them. The CDR3, as DNA: TGTGCCAGCAGTGAATTAGGGGTCTGGAGCTACACCTTC. Residues: CASSELGVWSYTF.

The table lists this clone with a few counts. The chain employs TRBV6-4 and TRBJ2-1, with D perhaps being TRBD1 or TRBD2 (5 bases each). V gave up 3 bases and J gave up 8 bases, with 11 bases separating them. The CDR3 spans 13 residues. Germline assignment: CDR1 MRHNA and CDR2 SNTAGT. The CDR3 sequence: CASSENRGYEQFF. The CDR3 DNA follows: TGTGCCAGCAGTGAGAACCGGGGCTATGAGCAGTTCTTC.

The chain couples TRBV5-1 to TRBJ2-1; 7 nucleotides agree with TRBD2. CDR1 and CDR2 (germline): SGHRS, YFSETQ. The CDR3 spans 13 residues. The V gene end was trimmed by 7 bases and the J gene end by 1 base; junction bases not matched to a gene: 2. CDR3 in amino acids: CASSAGSYNEQFF. CDR3 nucleotide sequence: TGCGCCAGCTCAGCGGGATCCTACAATGAGCAGTTCTTC. Using reference TRBV5-1 and TRBJ2-1 for the parts outside the CDR3, the full variable domain is KAGVTQTPRYLIKTRGQQVTLSCSPISGHRSVSWYQQTPGQGLQFLFEYFSETQRNKGNFPGRFSGRQFSNSRSEMNVSTLELGDSALYLCASSAGSYNEQFFGPGTRLTVL.

The genes are TRBV6-1 and TRBJ2-5; TRBD2 matches 11 bases. The ends lost 5 bases at V and 2 bases at J; junction bases unmatched: 1. Looked up from germline, CDR1 is MNHNS and CDR2 is SASEGT. CDR3 size: 14 residues. CDR3 DNA: TGTGCCAGCAGTCTAGCGGGGGGACAAGAGACCCAGTACTTC. Protein product: CASSLAGGQETQYF.

In this sample, this clone turned up a few times. The chain combines TRBV5-1 with TRBJ2-2; D gene uncertain. The CDR3 is 19 residues long. Germline loops: CDR1 SGHRS, CDR2 YFSETQ. Trimming removed 4 bases from V and 3 bases from J, with 25 bases in between. The CDR3 sequence: CASSPFAFRTSFDTGELFF. The DNA of the CDR3 is TGCGCCAGCAGCCCTTTCGCGTTCCGTACCAGCTTTGACACCGGGGAGCTGTTTTTT.

This chain connects TRBV7-8 to TRBJ1-2, with D possibly matching TRBD1 (6 bases). The V gene's germline CDR1 is SGHVS and CDR2 FQNEAQ. This CDR3 is 16 amino acids long. The V end was cut by 5 bases, the J end by 1 base, with 17 bases between. Here the CDR3 reads CASSPAGQRSNYGYTF. In nucleotides, the CDR3 is TGTGCCAGCAGCCCAGCCGGACAGCGGAGTAACTATGGCTACACCTTC.